This TCR beta chain appears in the sequencing data of a study of T cells expressing NK-cell markers. The CDR3 runs 14 residues. Per the germline V gene, CDR1 is PRHDT and CDR2 is FYEKMQ (reference sequence). Notes on the study in general: Dominant NKG2C+ clonotypes were found to form 1.0-7.0% of CD8+ T cells in six donors. HCMV specificity of the expanded NKG2C+ T cell clones stayed unclear.

TCRdb processed the 5' RACE reads again and assigns one entry to each CDR3 protein, with no DNA. The repertoire table contains 550,000 to 600,000 distinct CDR3 sequences. Regarding this clonotype: The antigen is undetermined.

The sequencing input was blood T cells: a sorted CD56 or NKG2C T cell subset, CD4+ or CD8+ T cells, or bulk PBMC T cells (not recorded which). V and J are TRBV13 and TRBJ2-5. This TCR was sampled from a man younger than 35 in good health. The CDR3 protein is CASSLFESKETQYF.